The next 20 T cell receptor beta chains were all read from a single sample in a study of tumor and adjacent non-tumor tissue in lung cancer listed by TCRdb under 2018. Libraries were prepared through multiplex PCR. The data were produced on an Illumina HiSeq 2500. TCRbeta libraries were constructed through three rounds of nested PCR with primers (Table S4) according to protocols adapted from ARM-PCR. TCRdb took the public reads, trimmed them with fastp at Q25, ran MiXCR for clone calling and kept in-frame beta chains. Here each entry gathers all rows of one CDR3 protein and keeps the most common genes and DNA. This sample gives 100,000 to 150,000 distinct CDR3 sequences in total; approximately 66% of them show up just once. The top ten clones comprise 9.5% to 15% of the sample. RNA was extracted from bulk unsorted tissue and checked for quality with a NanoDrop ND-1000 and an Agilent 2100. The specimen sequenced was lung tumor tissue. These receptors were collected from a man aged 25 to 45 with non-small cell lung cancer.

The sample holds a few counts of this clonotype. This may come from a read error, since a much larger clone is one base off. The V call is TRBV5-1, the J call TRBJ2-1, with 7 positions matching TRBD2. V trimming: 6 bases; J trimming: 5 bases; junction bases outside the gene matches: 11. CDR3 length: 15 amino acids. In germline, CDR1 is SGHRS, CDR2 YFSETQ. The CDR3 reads CASNFDGRLNNEQFF. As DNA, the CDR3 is TGCGCCAGCAACTTTGACGGGAGGCTTAACAATGAGCAGTTCTTC.

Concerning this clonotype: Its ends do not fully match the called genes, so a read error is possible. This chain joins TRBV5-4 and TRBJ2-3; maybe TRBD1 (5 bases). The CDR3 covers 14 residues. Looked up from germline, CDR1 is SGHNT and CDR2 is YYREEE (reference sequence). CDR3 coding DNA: TGTGCCAGCAGTTTGGCCCGAACAGGAGATACGCAGTATTTT. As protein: CASSLARTGDTQYF.

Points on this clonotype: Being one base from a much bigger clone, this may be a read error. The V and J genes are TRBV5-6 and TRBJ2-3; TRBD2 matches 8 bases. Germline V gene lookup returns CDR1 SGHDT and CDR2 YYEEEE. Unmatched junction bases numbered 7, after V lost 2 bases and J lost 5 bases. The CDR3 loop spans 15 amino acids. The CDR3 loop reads CASSLTGGPIDTQYF. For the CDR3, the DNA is TGTGCCAGCAGCTTAACGGGGGGGCCGATAGATACGCAGTATTTT.

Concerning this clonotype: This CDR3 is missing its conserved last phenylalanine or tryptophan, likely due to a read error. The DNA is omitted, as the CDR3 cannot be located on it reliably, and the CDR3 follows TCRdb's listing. CDR3 amino acids: CSALTGTSVLHGQIL. J is TRBJ2-1 and V is TRBV20-1; the listed D gene, TRBD2, was not tested against the DNA. Germline CDR1 and CDR2: DFQATT and SNEGSKA (reference sequence). Inclusive of both ends, the CDR3 amounts to 15 amino acids.

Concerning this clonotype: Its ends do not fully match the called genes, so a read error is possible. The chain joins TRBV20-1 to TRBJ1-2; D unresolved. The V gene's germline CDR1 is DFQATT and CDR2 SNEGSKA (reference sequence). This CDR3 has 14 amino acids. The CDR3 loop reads CSETRLYQNYGHTF. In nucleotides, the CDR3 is TGCAGTGAGACTAGGCTATACCAGAACTATGGCCACACCTTC.

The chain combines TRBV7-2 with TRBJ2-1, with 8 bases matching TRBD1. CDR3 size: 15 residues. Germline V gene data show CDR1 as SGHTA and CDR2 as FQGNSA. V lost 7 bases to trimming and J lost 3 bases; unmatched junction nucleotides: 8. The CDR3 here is CASIFGQGLYNEQFF. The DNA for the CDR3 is TGTGCCAGCATTTTTGGACAGGGCCTCTACAATGAGCAGTTCTTC.

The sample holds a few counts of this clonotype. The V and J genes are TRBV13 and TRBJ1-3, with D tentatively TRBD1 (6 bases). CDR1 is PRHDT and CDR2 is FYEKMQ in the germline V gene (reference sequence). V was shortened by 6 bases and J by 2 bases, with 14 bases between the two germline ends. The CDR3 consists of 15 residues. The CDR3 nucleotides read TGTGCCAGCAGACCCGGGGGGGACACTGGAAACACCATATATTTT. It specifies CASRPGGDTGNTIYF.

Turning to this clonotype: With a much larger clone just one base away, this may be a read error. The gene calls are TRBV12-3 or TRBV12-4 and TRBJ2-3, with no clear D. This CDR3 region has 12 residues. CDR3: CACSLSSPAQYF. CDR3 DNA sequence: TGTGCCTGCAGTTTAAGTTCTCCAGCGCAGTATTTT.

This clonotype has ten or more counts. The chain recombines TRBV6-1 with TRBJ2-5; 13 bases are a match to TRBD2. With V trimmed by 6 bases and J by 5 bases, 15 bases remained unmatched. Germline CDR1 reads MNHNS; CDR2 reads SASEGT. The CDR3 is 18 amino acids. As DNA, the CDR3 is TGTGCCAGCAGCCGGACCCCGGGACTAGCGGGATATCGTGAGACCCAGTACTTC. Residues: CASSRTPGLAGYRETQYF.

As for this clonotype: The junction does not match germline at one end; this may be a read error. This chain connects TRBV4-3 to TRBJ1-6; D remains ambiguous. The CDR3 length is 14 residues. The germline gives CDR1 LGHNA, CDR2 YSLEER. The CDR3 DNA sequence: TGCGCCTGCAGCCAAGGGCTTCGGACCCCATCCCTCCACTTT. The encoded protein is CACSQGLRTPSLHF.

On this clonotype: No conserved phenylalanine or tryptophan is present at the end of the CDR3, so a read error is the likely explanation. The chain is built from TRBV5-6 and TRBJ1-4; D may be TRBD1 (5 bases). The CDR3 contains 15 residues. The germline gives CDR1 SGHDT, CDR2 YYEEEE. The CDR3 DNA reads TGTGCCAGCACCTTGAGGACACGGGATGGTGAAAAACTGTTTGTT. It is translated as CASTLRTRDGEKLFV.

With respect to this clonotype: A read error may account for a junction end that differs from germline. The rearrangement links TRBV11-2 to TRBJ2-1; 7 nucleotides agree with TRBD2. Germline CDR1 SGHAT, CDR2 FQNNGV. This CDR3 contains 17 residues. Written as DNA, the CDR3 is TGTGCCAGCAGTCCCCCTGGCGGGAGAAAATCCTACAATAAGCACTTCTTC. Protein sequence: CASSPPGGRKSYNKHFF.

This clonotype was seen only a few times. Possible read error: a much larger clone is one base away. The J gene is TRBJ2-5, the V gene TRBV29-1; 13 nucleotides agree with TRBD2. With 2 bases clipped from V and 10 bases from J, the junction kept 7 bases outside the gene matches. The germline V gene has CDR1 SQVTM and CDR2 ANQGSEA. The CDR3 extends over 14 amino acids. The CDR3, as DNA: TGCAGCGTTGAAAGCCGACTAGCGGGAGGAGTCCAGTACTTC. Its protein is CSVESRLAGGVQYF.

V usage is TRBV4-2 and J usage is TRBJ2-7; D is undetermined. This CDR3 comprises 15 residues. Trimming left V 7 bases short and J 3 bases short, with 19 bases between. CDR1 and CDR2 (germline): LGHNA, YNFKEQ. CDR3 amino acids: CASNPAPESNYEQYF. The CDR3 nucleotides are TGTGCCAGCAACCCCGCCCCGGAGTCGAACTACGAGCAGTACTTC.

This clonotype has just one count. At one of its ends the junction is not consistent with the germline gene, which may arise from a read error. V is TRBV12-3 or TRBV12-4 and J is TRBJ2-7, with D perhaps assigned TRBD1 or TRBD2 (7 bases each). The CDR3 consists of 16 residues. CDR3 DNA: TGTGCCTGCAGTCCAGGGCAGGGGGGGACGACCTACGAGCAGTACTTC. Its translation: CACSPGQGGTTYEQYF.

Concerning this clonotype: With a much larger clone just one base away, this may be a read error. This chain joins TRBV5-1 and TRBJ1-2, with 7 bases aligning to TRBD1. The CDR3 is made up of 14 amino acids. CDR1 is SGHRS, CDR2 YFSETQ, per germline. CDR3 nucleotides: TGCGCCAGCAACTTGGCGACAGGGATTCATGGCTACACCTTC. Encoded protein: CASNLATGIHGYTF.

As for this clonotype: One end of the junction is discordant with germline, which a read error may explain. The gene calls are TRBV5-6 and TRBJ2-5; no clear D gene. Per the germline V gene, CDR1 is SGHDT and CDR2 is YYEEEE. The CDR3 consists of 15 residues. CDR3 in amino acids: CASCLTGPQGEIQYF. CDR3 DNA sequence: TGTGCCAGCTGCTTGACCGGTCCCCAAGGCGAGATCCAGTACTTC.

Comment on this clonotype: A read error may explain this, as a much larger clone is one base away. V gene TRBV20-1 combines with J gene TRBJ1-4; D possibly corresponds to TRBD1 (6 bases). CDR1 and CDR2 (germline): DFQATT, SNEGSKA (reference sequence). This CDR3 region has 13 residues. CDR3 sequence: CSTRDQGWEKLFF. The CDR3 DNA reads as TGCAGTACTAGAGACCAGGGGTGGGAAAAACTGTTTTTT.

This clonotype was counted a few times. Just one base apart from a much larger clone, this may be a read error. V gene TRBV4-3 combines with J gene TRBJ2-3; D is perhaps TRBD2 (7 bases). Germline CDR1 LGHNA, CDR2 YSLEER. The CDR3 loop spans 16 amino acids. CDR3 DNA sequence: TGCGCCAGCAGCCAAGAAGGGGGGGCCAGCACAGAAACGCAGTATTTT. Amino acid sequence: CASSQEGGASTETQYF.

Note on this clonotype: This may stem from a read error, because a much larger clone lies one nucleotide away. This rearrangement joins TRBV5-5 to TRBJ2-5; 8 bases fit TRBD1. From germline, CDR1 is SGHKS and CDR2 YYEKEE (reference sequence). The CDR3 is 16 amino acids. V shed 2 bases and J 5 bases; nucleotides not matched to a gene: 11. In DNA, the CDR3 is TGTGCCAGCAGCTTTAGGGTCAGGGGGCTTATGGAGACCCAGTACTTC. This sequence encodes CASSFRVRGLMETQYF.